The next 5 T cell receptor beta chains were all read from a single sample in a study of blood T cell repertoires in COVID-19. Only in-frame clones appear in the TCRdb table, and some are missing; sequencing was by immunoSEQ multiplex PCR. This sample has about 440,000 clones, with 90% found just once. The sequenced sample consisted of PBMCs or T cells enriched from blood (not recorded which). These TCRs come from a young man who had recovered from COVID-19.

The genes are TRBV28 and TRBJ1-5; D remains unclear. The V and J ends lost 4 bases and 0 bases respectively, with 10 bases between them. Germline CDR1 MDHEN, CDR2 SYDVKM. The CDR3 is 15 amino acids. This CDR3 reads CASSSTEYSNQPQHF. The CDR3, as DNA: TGTGCCAGCAGTTCGACGGAGTATAGCAATCAGCCCCAGCATTTT.

This rearrangement joins TRBV9 to TRBJ2-1, with a tentative D call TRBD1 (6 bases). Trimming pared 0 bases from V and 4 bases from J, leaving 11 bases between. Looked up from germline, CDR1 is SGDLS and CDR2 is YYNGEE. The CDR3 runs to 15 residues. DNA for the CDR3: TGTGCCAGCAGCGTAGACAGGGCTATTTACAATGAGCAGTTCTTC. Protein product: CASSVDRAIYNEQFF.

The chain joins TRBV5-4 to TRBJ2-1, with 9 nucleotides matching TRBD2. The junction had 7 bases not matched to a gene; V was cut back by 2 bases and J by 1 base. Germline CDR1 SGHNT, CDR2 YYREEE (reference sequence). The CDR3 loop spans 17 amino acids. CDR3: CASSFPLAGLSYNEQFF. The CDR3 DNA is TGTGCCAGCAGCTTTCCGCTAGCGGGATTGTCCTACAATGAGCAGTTCTTC.

This chain connects TRBV5-1 to TRBJ1-3; TRBD1 is a possible D gene (5 bases). This CDR3 contains 15 residues. Germline lookup yields CDR1 SGHRS and CDR2 YFSETQ. V lost 0 bases and J lost 2, with 9 bases in between. Written as DNA, the CDR3 is TGCGCCAGCAGCTTGGTTCCAGGGACTGGAAACACCATATATTTT. The encoded protein is CASSLVPGTGNTIYF.

This sequence joins TRBV15 and TRBJ1-5, with 7 bases lining up with TRBD1. The CDR3 length is 15 residues. Germline trimming cut 0 bases from V and 7 bases from J; bases unmatched to any gene: 6. CDR1 and CDR2 from the germline V gene are LNHNV and YYDKDF (reference sequence). The CDR3 nucleotides read TGTGCCACCAGCAGAGATTCGGCAGGGGGGCAGCCCCAGCATTTT. Translated, it gives CATSRDSAGGQPQHF.